These T cell receptor beta chains were read from a single sample in a study of blood T cell repertoires in COVID-19. Data came from immunoSEQ multiplex PCR; TCRdb stores just in-frame clones and leaves some out. Of roughly 400,000 clones listed, about 90% are singletons. Sequenced input: PBMCs or T cells enriched from blood (not recorded which). All receptors derive from a woman in her 30s who had recovered from COVID-19. Each CDR3 is given with its conserved first and last residue. The D gene is left open where the match is weak. Not every row has a clone size; where given, it reads once, few, many or a size class.

clone_size d_call j_call v_call cdr3_aa cdr3_nt
NA NA TRBJ1-4 TRBV4-1 CASSRDRVSSLFF TGCGCCAGCAGCCGAGACCGGGTTTCGTCACTGTTTTTT
NA NA TRBJ1-1 TRBV2 CASRAETGNTEAFF TGTGCCAGCAGGGCCGAGACGGGAAACACTGAAGCTTTCTTT
NA TRBD1 TRBJ1-1 TRBV3-1/TRBV3-2 CASSPGQTTEAFF TGTGCCAGCAGTCCGGGACAGACTACTGAAGCTTTCTTT
NA NA TRBJ2-5 TRBV2 CASSDIRRAQETQYF TGTGCCAGCAGTGATATTCGCAGGGCACAAGAGACCCAGTACTTC
NA NA TRBJ1-1 TRBV28 CASTGPIRRTEAFF TGTGCCAGCACCGGACCTATCCGGAGGACTGAAGCTTTCTTT
NA NA TRBJ2-1 TRBV24-1 CATSVTSNEQFF TGTGCCACCAGTGTAACTAGCAATGAGCAGTTCTTC
NA TRBD1 TRBJ1-2 TRBV27 CASSFQGAVSYGYTF TGTGCCAGCAGTTTTCAGGGGGCGGTGAGCTATGGCTACACCTTC
NA NA TRBJ1-6 TRBV2 CASTASSYNSPLHF TGTGCCAGCACCGCGAGCTCCTATAATTCACCCCTCCACTTT
NA TRBD2 TRBJ2-5 TRBV6-5 CASSYSGTSGEETQYF TGTGCCAGCAGTTACTCCGGGACTAGCGGGGAAGAGACCCAGTACTTC
NA TRBD1 TRBJ1-2 TRBV19 CASSPQGQGNYGYTF TGTGCCAGTAGTCCCCAGGGACAGGGAAACTATGGCTACACCTTC
NA NA TRBJ1-5 TRBV28 CASSWDSNQPQHF TGTGCCAGCAGTTGGGACTCCAATCAGCCCCAGCATTTT
NA NA TRBJ1-2 TRBV14 CASSPNSIGYGYTF TGTGCCAGCAGCCCTAACAGCATAGGCTATGGCTACACCTTC
NA NA TRBJ2-7 TRBV28 CASRPTLVGSDEQYF TGTGCCAGCAGGCCGACGTTGGTAGGGAGCGACGAGCAGTACTTC
NA TRBD1 TRBJ1-4 TRBV28 CASSATGDNEKLFF TGTGCCAGCAGTGCGACAGGGGATAATGAAAAACTGTTTTTT
NA NA TRBJ1-2 TRBV18 CASSPPPRVVSGYTF TGTGCCAGCTCACCACCCCCCAGGGTGGTGAGTGGCTACACCTTC
NA TRBD2 TRBJ2-3 TRBV6-5 CASSWTSGDTDTQYF TGTGCCAGCAGTTGGACTAGCGGGGACACAGATACGCAGTATTTT
once TRBD1 TRBJ1-4 TRBV10-3 CAIRPGQGDEKLFF TGTGCCATCAGACCGGGACAGGGGGATGAAAAACTGTTTTTT
NA NA TRBJ2-2 TRBV30 CAWSLTGELFF TGTGCCTGGAGCTTGACCGGGGAGCTGTTTTTT
NA TRBD2 TRBJ2-7 TRBV7-9 CASSSPRLAGVSYEQYF TGTGCCAGCAGCTCGCCGCGACTAGCGGGAGTATCCTACGAGCAGTACTTC
once TRBD1 TRBJ2-1 TRBV30 CAWSNPQGKQFF TGTGCCTGGAGTAACCCACAGGGGAAGCAGTTCTTC
once NA TRBJ1-5 TRBV5-5 CASSLRDNNQPQHF TGTGCCAGCAGCTTGCGGGACAACAATCAGCCCCAGCATTTT
few NA TRBJ1-1 TRBV27 CASSWREEAFF TGTGCCAGCAGTTGGAGGGAAGAAGCTTTCTTT
NA NA TRBJ1-4 TRBV11-2 CASTQRGLALGEKLFF TGTGCCAGCACCCAAAGGGGTTTGGCCTTAGGAGAAAAACTGTTTTTT
NA TRBD1 TRBJ1-5 TRBV6-5 CASSSGTGDNQPQHF TGTGCCAGCAGTTCCGGGACAGGCGACAATCAGCCCCAGCATTTT
NA NA TRBJ1-2 TRBV7-2 CASSPDSNYGYTF TGTGCCAGCAGCCCGGACAGCAACTATGGCTACACCTTC
NA NA TRBJ2-3 TRBV6-5 CASRLGRSTDTQYF TGTGCCAGCAGACTAGGGAGAAGCACAGATACGCAGTATTTT
NA TRBD1 TRBJ1-3 TRBV7-8 CASSLLTGGNSGNTIYF TGTGCCAGCAGCTTACTGACAGGGGGGAACTCTGGAAACACCATATATTTT
NA NA TRBJ1-2 TRBV6-1 CASSEQGRGYTF TGTGCCAGCAGTGAACAGGGTCGTGGCTACACCTTC
NA TRBD1 TRBJ1-1 TRBV2 CASNRQGNTEAFF TGTGCCAGCAACAGACAGGGAAACACTGAAGCTTTCTTT
NA NA TRBJ2-7 TRBV20-1 CSASDASRTGSYEQYF TGCAGTGCCAGTGACGCGTCACGAACGGGGTCCTACGAGCAGTACTTC
NA NA TRBJ2-3 TRBV30 CAWGGPGEADTQYF TGTGCCTGGGGTGGCCCAGGGGAAGCAGATACGCAGTATTTT